This T cell receptor (beta chain) was captured by sequencing in a study of control samples from healthy donors and cancer patients. Germline V lookup: CDR1 MNHEY, CDR2 SVGAGI. This CDR3 contains 16 residues. Trimming took 0 bases from V and 5 from J, leaving 16 bases between them. Assay used: immunoSEQ multiplex PCR; TCRdb lists only in-frame clones, some missing. The data hold around 200,000 clones, with 80% to 95% observed a single time. The sequence was obtained from a man aged 18 to 30 in good health. The chain has TRBV6-5 and TRBJ1-1; D remains unclear. The sequencing sample was made of blood. CDR3 nucleotides: TGTGCCAGCAGTTACTCGATTTTGGTCGGGAGAACTGAAGCTTTCTTT. This codes for CASSYSILVGRTEAFF.